Detailed here is one T cell receptor beta chain. This clonotype appeared a few times. Its antigen remains unidentified. No qualities accompany the bases; no much larger clone lies one base away. From the second PCR step on, the TCR alpha and beta chain libraries were amplified in separate reactions. CMV status of each donor was established by measuring IFNgamma production from CD4+ T cells after fresh PBMCs were stimulated overnight with CMV viral lysate. Miltenyi beads were used first to positively select CD4 T cells, and CD8 T cells were then positively selected from the CD4-negative fraction. Cells were stained for CD3, CD4, CD8, CD45RA, CD27 and a live/dead dye and were sorted on a BD Aria II into four subsets based on CD45RA and CD27. A few healthy volunteers provided blood, and each donor's sample was split into CD4 and CD8 T cells and then further divided into four differentiation subsets. Around 130 ml of peripheral blood was collected from each donor, and PBMC were isolated from the blood using Ficoll-Paque PLUS density-gradient centrifugation. The sorted cells were lysed in RLT buffer, after which RNA was extracted using a Qiagen RNeasy kit and kept at -80 degrees C.

This sample is drawn from a study of naive and memory T cell subsets (dated by TCRdb to the late 2010s). Notes on the research overall: Sorted naive and memory T cell subsets from peripheral blood were analyzed in the study using a UMI-based, open-source pipeline for TCR alpha and beta sequencing. IgG serology results and the functional CMV T cell responses were in complete agreement. RNA was DNase-treated and reverse transcribed with TCR constant-region primers, mostly using SuperScript III. Study-wide conclusions, independent of this receptor: In both CD4 and CD8 cells, the Gini index increased while Shannon and inverse Simpson diversity decreased from naive through CM, EM and EMRA. The repertoire findings for the naive and memory subsets could not be validated against a ground truth, as none was available. After error correction, over 90% of naive TCR sequences appeared only once, giving much steeper abundance distributions than memory subsets. RNA-based TCR counts may be affected by expression changes linked to T cell activation and differentiation. A power law was followed by TCR abundance, with an exponent that differed between naive and memory subsets but was consistent across the three individuals. A clonotype was defined as a single alpha or beta chain sequence rather than as a paired alpha/beta receptor.

The V end loses 5 bases and the J end loses 5 bases, and a stretch of 15 bases separates them. From the cysteine up to the phenylalanine, the CDR3 has a length of 14 residues. Of all the DNA, just the CDR3 is kept, 42 bases in frame from base 1. From the germline V gene, CDR1 is SGHTA and CDR2 is FQGNSA. Receptor amplification or capture employed UMI-ligation and nested PCR. The beta constant-region primer consisted of an equimolar mixture of two oligonucleotides that together covered TRBC1 and TRBC2. The ligated cDNA went through four rounds of PCR with nested alpha and beta constant-region primers together with the SP2 primer. A single-stranded oligonucleotide bearing the SP2 primer plus a 12-nucleotide UMI was ligated onto the 3' end of the cDNA by T4 RNA ligase 1. The ligation reaction was incubated at 16°C for roughly 18-25 hours. PCR2 was usually performed as a SYBR Green qPCR and halted at a preset threshold so that over-amplification would not occur. Every purification after the first one was done using Agencourt AMPure XP magnetic beads. Library amounts were measured by Qubit and library quality was assessed on a TapeStation, where the main peak was expected at around 650 bp. Pooled libraries were sequenced on an Illumina MiSeq using v2 2x251 paired-end kits, and typically about 0.9-2.1 million reads were obtained per sample. Each sample was pooled at 4 to 5 nM, and roughly 5-7.5% PhiX was included to help cluster recognition. The authors processed their data as follows. V and J genes were assigned to Demultiplexor-processed FASTQ reads by Decombinator through tag matching, with a single base-pair mismatch being allowed. Collapsinator relied on UMIs to fix sequencing errors as well as frequency errors caused by PCR heterogeneity. CDR3Translator translated TCRs and extracted CDR3s from the conserved cysteine to the FGXG phenylalanine, flagging non-productive sequences. Gini, Shannon entropy and inverse Simpson indices were calculated on repertoires subsampled to equal numbers of UMI-defined TCRs. Power-law fits to clonotype abundance distributions were performed by maximum likelihood within the linear range. When run on a single naive CD8 sample, MIGEC and the pipeline yielded similar UMI counts, similar unique TCR numbers and similar clonal distributions. Repertoires were searched for approximately 7,000 CMV-associated CDR3 sequences compiled from VDJdb and a published dataset. TCRdb handled the public reads itself, with Q25 trimming in fastp and clone calling in MiXCR, and kept productive beta chains. Identical CDR3 protein sequences are pooled into one entry, listed with their most common genes and DNA. TCRdb, not the original authors, processed these V and J calls. The sample table records 120,000 or so distinct CDR3 sequences; 30% to 45% of these occur just once. The ten largest clones capture approximately 0.88% of the sample.

This receptor was taken from a human donor in good health. The sequence is built from TRBV7-2 and TRBJ1-1, and TRBD1 may be the D gene, going by 6 matching bases. The sequencing input was central memory CD4+ T cells from blood. The cell subset or site label, read with the paper, signifies: central memory, CD45RA- CD27+. The CDR3 reads CASSPTGGRTEAFF. The DNA sequence reads TGTGCCAGCAGCCCCACCGGGGGCCGAACTGAAGCTTTCTTT. The reference TRBV7-2 and TRBJ1-1 proteins fill in what lies around the CDR3, so the full variable domain reads GAGVSQSPSNKVTEKGKDVELRCDPISGHTALYWYRQSLGQGLEFLIYFQGNSAPDKSGLPSDRFSAERTGGSVSTLTIQRTQQEDSAVYLCASSPTGGRTEAFFGQGTRLTVV.